This TCR beta chain was captured by sequencing in a study of blood T cell repertoires in COVID-19. Turning to the study itself: The samples span acute and convalescent COVID-19 from the United States, Italy and Spain.

In the source study's methods: Amplification of reference gene primers was used by the study to estimate nucleated cell counts. Here immunoSEQ multiplex PCR was the method, and the copy in TCRdb shows in-frame clones only, minus some. V, J and clone size were drawn from that table, and D and trimming were deduced from the DNA. The table lists 250,000 to 300,000 clones, approximately 86% of them singletons, with about 2% in the top ten. Sequencing input: peripheral blood. The receptor comes from a woman aged 45-65 years who had recovered from COVID-19.

In DNA, the CDR3 is TGTGCCAGCTCACCTTCGGCGGTTTCAGGGAGGATAGTTTCACCCCTCCACTTT. This sequence encodes CASSPSAVSGRIVSPLHF. J is TRBJ1-6 and V is TRBV18, with D perhaps TRBD1 (5 bases). Germline V gene data show CDR1 as KGHSH and CDR2 as LQKENI. V dropped 3 bases and J dropped 9 bases, with 24 bases sitting between them. The CDR3 is 18 amino acids.